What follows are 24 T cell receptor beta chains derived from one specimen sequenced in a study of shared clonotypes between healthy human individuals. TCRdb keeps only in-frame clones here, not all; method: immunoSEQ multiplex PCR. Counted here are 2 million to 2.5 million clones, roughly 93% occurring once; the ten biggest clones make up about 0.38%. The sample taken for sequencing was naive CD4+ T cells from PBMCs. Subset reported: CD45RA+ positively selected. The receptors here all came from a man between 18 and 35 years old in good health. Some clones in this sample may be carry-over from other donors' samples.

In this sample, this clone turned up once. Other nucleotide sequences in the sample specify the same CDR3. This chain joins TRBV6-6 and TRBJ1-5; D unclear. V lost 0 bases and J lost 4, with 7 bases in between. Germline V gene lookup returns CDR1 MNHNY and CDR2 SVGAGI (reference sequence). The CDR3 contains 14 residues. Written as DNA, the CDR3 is TGTGCCAGCAGTTACTCCCGGGATAATCAGCCCCAGCATTTT. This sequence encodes CASSYSRDNQPQHF.

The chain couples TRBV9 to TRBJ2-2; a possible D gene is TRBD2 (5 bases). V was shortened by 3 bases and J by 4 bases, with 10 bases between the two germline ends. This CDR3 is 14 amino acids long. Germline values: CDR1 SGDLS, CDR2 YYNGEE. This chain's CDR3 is CASSESGTTGELFF. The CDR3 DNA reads TGTGCCAGCAGCGAGAGCGGCACCACCGGGGAGCTGTTTTTT.

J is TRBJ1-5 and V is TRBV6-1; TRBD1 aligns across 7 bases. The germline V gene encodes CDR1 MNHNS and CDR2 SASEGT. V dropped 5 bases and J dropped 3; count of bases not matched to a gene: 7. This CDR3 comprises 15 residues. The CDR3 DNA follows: TGTGCCAGCAGTCCCCTGACAGGGTTCAATCAGCCCCAGCATTTT. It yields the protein CASSPLTGFNQPQHF.

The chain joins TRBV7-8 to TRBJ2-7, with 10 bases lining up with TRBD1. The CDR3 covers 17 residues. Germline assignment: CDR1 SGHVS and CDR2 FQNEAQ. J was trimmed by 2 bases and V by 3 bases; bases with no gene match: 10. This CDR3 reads CASSLWGPGQGTYEQYF. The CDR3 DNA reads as TGTGCCAGCAGCTTGTGGGGACCGGGACAGGGGACCTACGAGCAGTACTTC.

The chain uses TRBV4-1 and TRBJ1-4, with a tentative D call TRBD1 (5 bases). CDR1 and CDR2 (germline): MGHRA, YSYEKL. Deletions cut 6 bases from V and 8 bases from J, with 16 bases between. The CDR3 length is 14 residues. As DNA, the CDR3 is TGCGCCAGCAGTCGGGGAGGGGTCAGGGAAAAACTGTTTTTT. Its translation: CASSRGGVREKLFF.

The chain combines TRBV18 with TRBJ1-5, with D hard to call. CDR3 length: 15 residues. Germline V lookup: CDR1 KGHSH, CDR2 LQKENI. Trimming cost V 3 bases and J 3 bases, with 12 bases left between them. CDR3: CASSPGLNSNQPQHF. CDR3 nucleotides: TGTGCCAGCTCACCGGGCCTTAATTCCAATCAGCCCCAGCATTTT.

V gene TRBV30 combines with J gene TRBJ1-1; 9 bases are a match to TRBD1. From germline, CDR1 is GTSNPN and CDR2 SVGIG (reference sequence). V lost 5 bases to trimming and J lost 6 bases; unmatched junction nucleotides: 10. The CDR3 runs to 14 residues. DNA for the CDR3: TGTGCCTGGGACAGGGGGGGCGGCGGCGCTGAAGCTTTCTTT. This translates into CAWDRGGGGAEAFF.

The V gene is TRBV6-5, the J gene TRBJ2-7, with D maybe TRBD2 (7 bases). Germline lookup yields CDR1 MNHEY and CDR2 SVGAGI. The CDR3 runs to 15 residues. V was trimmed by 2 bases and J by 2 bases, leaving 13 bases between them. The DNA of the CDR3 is TGTGCCAGCAGTTACACGCGGGGGACAACCTACGAGCAGTACTTC. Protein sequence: CASSYTRGTTYEQYF.

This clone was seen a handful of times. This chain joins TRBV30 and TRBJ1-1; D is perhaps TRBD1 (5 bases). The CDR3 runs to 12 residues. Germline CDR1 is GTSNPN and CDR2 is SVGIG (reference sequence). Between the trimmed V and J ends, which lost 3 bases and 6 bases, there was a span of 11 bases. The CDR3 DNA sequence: TGTGCCTGGAGACCACAGGTGGCTGAAGCTTTCTTT. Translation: CAWRPQVAEAFF.

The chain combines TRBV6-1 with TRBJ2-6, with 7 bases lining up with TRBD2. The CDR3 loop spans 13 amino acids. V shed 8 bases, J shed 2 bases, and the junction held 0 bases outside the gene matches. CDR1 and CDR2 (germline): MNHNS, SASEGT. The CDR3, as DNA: TGTGCCAGCGCGGGAGCTGGGGCCAACGTCCTGACTTTC. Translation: CASAGAGANVLTF.

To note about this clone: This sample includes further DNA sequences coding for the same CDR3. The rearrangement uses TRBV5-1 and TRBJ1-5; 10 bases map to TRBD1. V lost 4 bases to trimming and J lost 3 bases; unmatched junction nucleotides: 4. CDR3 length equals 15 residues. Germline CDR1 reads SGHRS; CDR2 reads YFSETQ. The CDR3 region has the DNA TGCGCCAGCAGCCCCGGGACAGGGGACAATCAGCCCCAGCATTTT. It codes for CASSPGTGDNQPQHF.

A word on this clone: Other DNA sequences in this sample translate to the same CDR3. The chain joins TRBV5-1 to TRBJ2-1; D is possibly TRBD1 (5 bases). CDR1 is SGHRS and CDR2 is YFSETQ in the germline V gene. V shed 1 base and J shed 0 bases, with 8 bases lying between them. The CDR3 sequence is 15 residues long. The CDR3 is CASSLQGSSYNEQFF. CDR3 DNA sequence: TGCGCCAGCAGCTTGCAGGGTAGCTCCTACAATGAGCAGTTCTTC.

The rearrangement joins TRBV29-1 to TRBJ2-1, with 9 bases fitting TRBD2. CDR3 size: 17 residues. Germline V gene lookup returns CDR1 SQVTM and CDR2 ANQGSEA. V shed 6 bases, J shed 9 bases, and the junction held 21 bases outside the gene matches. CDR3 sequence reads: CSVSVAGALTHGGEQFF. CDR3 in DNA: TGCAGCGTGTCGGTAGCGGGAGCTCTCACTCACGGCGGTGAGCAGTTCTTC.

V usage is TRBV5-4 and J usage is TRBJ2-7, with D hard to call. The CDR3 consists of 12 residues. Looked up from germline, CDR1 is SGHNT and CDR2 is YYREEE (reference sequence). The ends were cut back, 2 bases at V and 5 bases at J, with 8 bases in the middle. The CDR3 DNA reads TGTGCCAGCAGCTTCTGGAGCGACGAGCAGTACTTC. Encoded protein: CASSFWSDEQYF.

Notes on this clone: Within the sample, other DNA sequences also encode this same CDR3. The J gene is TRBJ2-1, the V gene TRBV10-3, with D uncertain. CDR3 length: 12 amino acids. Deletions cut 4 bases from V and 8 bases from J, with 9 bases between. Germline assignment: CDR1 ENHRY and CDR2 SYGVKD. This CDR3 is CAISARGDEQFF. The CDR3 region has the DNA TGTGCCATCAGTGCCCGAGGCGATGAGCAGTTCTTC.

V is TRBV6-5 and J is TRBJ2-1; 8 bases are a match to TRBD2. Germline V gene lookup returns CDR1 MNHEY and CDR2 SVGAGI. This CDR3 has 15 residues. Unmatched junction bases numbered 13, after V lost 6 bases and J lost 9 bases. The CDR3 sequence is CASSTGTRGVVEQFF. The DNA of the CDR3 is TGTGCCAGCAGCACCGGGACTAGGGGGGTCGTTGAGCAGTTCTTC.

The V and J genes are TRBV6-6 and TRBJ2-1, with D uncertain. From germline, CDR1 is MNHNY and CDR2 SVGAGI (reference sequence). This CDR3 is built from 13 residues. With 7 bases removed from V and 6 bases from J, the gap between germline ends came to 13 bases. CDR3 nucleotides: TGTGCCAGCAACAACATAGGACGCAATGAGCAGTTCTTC. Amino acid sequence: CASNNIGRNEQFF.

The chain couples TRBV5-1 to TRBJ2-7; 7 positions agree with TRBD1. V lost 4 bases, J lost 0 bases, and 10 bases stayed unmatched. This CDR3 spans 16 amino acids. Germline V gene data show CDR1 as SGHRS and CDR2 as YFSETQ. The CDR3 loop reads CASSHGQVVSSYEQYF. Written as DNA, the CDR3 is TGCGCCAGCAGCCACGGACAGGTAGTAAGCTCCTACGAGCAGTACTTC.

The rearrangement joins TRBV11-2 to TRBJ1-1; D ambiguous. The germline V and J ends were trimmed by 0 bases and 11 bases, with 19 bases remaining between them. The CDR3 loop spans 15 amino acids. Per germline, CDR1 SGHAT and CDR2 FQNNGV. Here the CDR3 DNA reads TGTGCCAGCAGCTTAGATAGGTGGGCGCGGGATGGCGCTTTCTTT. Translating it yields CASSLDRWARDGAFF.

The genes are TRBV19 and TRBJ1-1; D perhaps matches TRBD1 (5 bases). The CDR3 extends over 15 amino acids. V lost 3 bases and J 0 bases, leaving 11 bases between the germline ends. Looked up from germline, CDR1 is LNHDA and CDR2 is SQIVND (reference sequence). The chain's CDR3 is CASSIRDGMNTEAFF. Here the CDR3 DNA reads TGTGCCAGTAGTATTCGGGACGGCATGAACACTGAAGCTTTCTTT.

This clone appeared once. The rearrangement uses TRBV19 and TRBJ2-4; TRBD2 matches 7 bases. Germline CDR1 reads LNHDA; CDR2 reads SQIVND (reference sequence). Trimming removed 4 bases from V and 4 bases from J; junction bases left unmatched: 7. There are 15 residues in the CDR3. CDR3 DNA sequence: TGTGCCAGTAGTACCCCGGGACTAACAAAAAACATTCAGTACTTC. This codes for CASSTPGLTKNIQYF. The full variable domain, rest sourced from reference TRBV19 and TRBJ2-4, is DGGITQSPKYLFRKEGQNVTLSCEQNLNHDAMYWYRQDPGQGLRLIYYSQIVNDFQKGDIAEGYSVSREKKESFPLTVTSAQKNPTAFYLCASSTPGLTKNIQYFGAGTRLSVL.

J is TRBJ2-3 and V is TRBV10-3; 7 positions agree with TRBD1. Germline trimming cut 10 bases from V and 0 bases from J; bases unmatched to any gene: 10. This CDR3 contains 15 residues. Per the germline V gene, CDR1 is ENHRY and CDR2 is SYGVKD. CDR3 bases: TGTGCCACACAGACAGGGACGACTAGCACAGATACGCAGTATTTT. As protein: CATQTGTTSTDTQYF.

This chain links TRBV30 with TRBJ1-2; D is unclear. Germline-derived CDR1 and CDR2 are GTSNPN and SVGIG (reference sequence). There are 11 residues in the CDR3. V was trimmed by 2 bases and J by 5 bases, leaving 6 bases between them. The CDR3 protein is CAWSILYGYTF. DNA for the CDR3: TGTGCCTGGAGTATTCTTTATGGCTACACCTTC.

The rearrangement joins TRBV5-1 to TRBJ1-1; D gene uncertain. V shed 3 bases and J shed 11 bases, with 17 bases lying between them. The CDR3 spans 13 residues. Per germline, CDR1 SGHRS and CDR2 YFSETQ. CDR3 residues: CASSWEIPSNAFF. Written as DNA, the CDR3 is TGCGCCAGCAGCTGGGAGATTCCTAGTAACGCTTTCTTT.